The clone carrying this TCR beta chain was detected many times. No antigen is known for it. These data come from a study of T cells in Graves' hyperthyroidism and ophthalmopathy. Whole-study findings and limits: Expanded thyroid clonotypes (above 0.001) were mostly also found in blood.

This CDR3 has 13 residues. Germline V gene lookup returns CDR1 SGHTA and CDR2 FQGNSA. Trimming removed 5 bases from V and 3 bases from J, with 8 bases in between. Clinicians diagnosed patients from clinical symptoms, serum thyroxine and TRAb, thyroid ultrasound and orbital computed tomography. Each 10 ml fresh peripheral blood draw supplied the PBMCs. Authors of the study amplified TCR beta CDR3 regions from RNA transcripts. In the first-round RT-PCR of the TCR CDR3, the HTBI primer set was used. Using its own MiXCR run on the multiplex PCR reads, TCRdb lists one record per CDR3 protein. The table shows around 400,000 distinct CDR3 sequences, with less than 20% occurring only once.

The sequencing sample was made of blood. The chain combines TRBV7-2 with TRBJ2-1; no clear D. This sequence was found in a woman aged 18-29 years with Graves' hyperthyroidism that later progressed to Graves' ophthalmopathy. Here the CDR3 DNA reads TGTGCCAGCAGCCCCGACGGCTACAATGAGCAGTTCTTC. Translation gives CASSPDGYNEQFF.